This entry lists 8 T cell receptor beta chains sequenced from one sample in a study of blood T cell repertoires in COVID-19. Sequenced by immunoSEQ multiplex PCR; TCRdb stores in-frame clones only, minus some. The repertoire consists of 200,000 to 300,000 clones, with approximately 89% occurring once and the leading ten covering about 2.7%. Sequencing used PBMCs or T cells enriched from blood (not recorded which). The origin of the receptors is a woman younger than 35 who had recovered from COVID-19.

CDR3 protein: CASSYSGPSGTGELFF. The CDR3 region has the DNA TGTGCCAGCAGTTACTCCGGTCCTAGTGGGACCGGGGAGCTGTTTTTT. The chain uses TRBV6-6 and TRBJ2-2; no reliable D call. Trimming left V 0 bases short and J 5 bases short, with 13 bases between. The germline gives CDR1 MNHNY, CDR2 SVGAGI (reference sequence). The CDR3 runs 16 residues.

The gene calls are TRBV7-9 and TRBJ2-1; 10 bases line up with TRBD2. The length of the CDR3 is 19 residues. Germline-derived CDR1 and CDR2 are SEHNR and FQNEAQ (reference sequence). Trimming took 3 bases from V and 3 from J; bases not matched to a gene: 14. CDR3 protein: CASSLGNLAGGPVYNEQFF. Written as DNA, the CDR3 is TGTGCCAGCAGCTTGGGGAACTTAGCGGGGGGCCCCGTCTACAATGAGCAGTTCTTC.

This clone has only a few counts. The chain uses TRBV7-2 and TRBJ1-5, with 7 nucleotides matching TRBD1. The V gene end was trimmed by 5 bases and the J gene end by 6 bases; junction bases not matched to a gene: 10. Germline CDR1 reads SGHTA; CDR2 reads FQGNSA. This CDR3 spans 15 amino acids. CDR3 nucleotides: TGTGCCAGCAGCCCCAGACAGGGTCTGGTTCAGCCCCAGCATTTT. Protein: CASSPRQGLVQPQHF.

This sequence joins TRBV29-1 and TRBJ1-1; TRBD1 matches at 7 bases. The CDR3 is 15 residues long. CDR1 SQVTM and CDR2 ANQGSEA come from the germline V gene. J was trimmed by 1 base and V by 2 bases; bases with no gene match: 7. The chain's CDR3 is CSVEPNRGQNTEAFF. CDR3 DNA: TGCAGCGTTGAACCTAACAGGGGTCAGAACACTGAAGCTTTCTTT. Together with reference TRBV29-1 and TRBJ1-1, the CDR3 gives the full variable domain: SAVISQKPSRDICQRGTSLTIQCQVDSQVTMMFWYRQQPGQSLTLIATANQGSEATYESGFVIDKFPISRPNLTFSTLTVSNMSPEDSSIYLCSVEPNRGQNTEAFFGQGTRLTVV.

This sequence joins TRBV5-1 and TRBJ1-2; the match to TRBD1 covers 7 bases. The V segment lost 3 bases and the J segment 1 base; nucleotides outside the gene matches: 3. The CDR3 is made up of 14 amino acids. In germline, CDR1 is SGHRS, CDR2 YFSETQ. The CDR3 region has the DNA TGCGCCAGCAGCTGGACAGGAAATAACTATGGCTACACCTTC. It translates to CASSWTGNNYGYTF.

The chain uses TRBV11-2 and TRBJ2-1; no firm D call. The ends were cut back, 1 base at V and 0 bases at J, with 13 bases in the middle. The V gene's germline CDR1 is SGHAT and CDR2 FQNNGV. The CDR3 length is 17 residues. CDR3 residues: CASSLVPGWNSYNEQFF. Written as DNA, the CDR3 is TGTGCCAGCAGCTTAGTGCCAGGCTGGAACTCCTACAATGAGCAGTTCTTC.

This clone turned up a few times. The chain uses TRBV7-2 and TRBJ1-2; 10 positions match TRBD1. Trimming took 2 bases from V and 7 from J; bases not matched to a gene: 13. Germline assignment: CDR1 SGHTA and CDR2 FQGNSA. The length of the CDR3 is 17 residues. The CDR3 coding sequence is TGTGCCAGCAGCTTATCTTCCGGGACAGGGGATTCCCTTGGCTACACCTTC. Translating it yields CASSLSSGTGDSLGYTF.

The V call is TRBV27, the J call TRBJ1-5; 8 bases are a match to TRBD1. Germline loops: CDR1 MNHEY, CDR2 SMNVEV (reference sequence). The CDR3 has 14 residues. V shed 4 bases and J 4 bases; nucleotides not matched to a gene: 3. The CDR3 loop is CASSSWTGNQPQHF. The CDR3 DNA reads as TGTGCCAGCAGTTCCTGGACAGGGAATCAGCCCCAGCATTTT.